Each of the 11 T cell receptor beta chains below was sequenced from the same sample in a study of glioma-infiltrating T cells. Using RNA template, CDR3s of TCR alpha and beta were amplified with iRepertoire arm-PCR. TCRdb used MiXCR to reprocess the multiplex PCR reads, holding one entry per CDR3 protein. The table lists under 200,000 distinct CDR3 sequences, around 40% of them singletons. Material for sequencing was glioma tissue, nonneoplastic brain tissue, or PBMCs (not recorded which). All receptors derive from a human donor with low-grade glioma or glioblastoma, undergoing nonglioma brain surgery, or in good health (not recorded which).

This clonotype has only a few counts. The chain combines TRBV11-1 with TRBJ2-3; D is perhaps TRBD2 (6 bases). From germline, CDR1 is SGHAT and CDR2 FQDESV (reference sequence). The CDR3 covers 16 residues. V gave up 5 bases and J gave up 3 bases, with 18 bases separating them. The CDR3 spells CASSAAEGRPTDTQYF. CDR3 DNA: TGTGCCAGCAGCGCCGCGGAGGGACGCCCAACAGATACGCAGTATTTT.

This rearrangement joins TRBV29-1 to TRBJ1-1, with D maybe TRBD1 (5 bases). This CDR3 is 11 amino acids long. Trimming took 6 bases from V and 11 from J, leaving 16 bases between them. Germline V gene lookup returns CDR1 SQVTM and CDR2 ANQGSEA. The CDR3 DNA is TGCAGCGTGGACGGGACTCCCGGGGCTTTCTTT. Translating it yields CSVDGTPGAFF.

A word on this clonotype: This may come from a read error, since a much larger clone is one base off. The J gene is TRBJ1-4, the V gene TRBV12-3 or TRBV12-4; unclear D gene. The CDR3 is 12 amino acids. V lost 5 bases, J lost 5 bases, and 6 bases lay in between. Here the CDR3 reads CASSRYNEKLFF. The CDR3 coding sequence is TGTGCCAGCAGTAGGTACAATGAAAAACTGTTTTTT.

About this clonotype itself: This may arise from a read error, as a much more abundant clone is one base away. The genes are TRBV19 and TRBJ2-1, with 9 bases fitting TRBD2. Germline V gene sequence: CDR1 LNHDA, CDR2 SQIVND (reference sequence). CDR3 length: 14 residues. The CDR3 nucleotides are TGTACCACCTTTAGCGGGAGTGCCTACAATGAGCAGTTCTTC. The encoded protein is CTTFSGSAYNEQFF.

J is TRBJ2-1 and V is TRBV11-1; D gene unclear. The CDR3 is 13 residues long. V shed 5 bases and J shed 10 bases, with 15 bases lying between them. Germline CDR1 and CDR2: SGHAT and FQDESV (reference sequence). The CDR3 DNA sequence: TGTGCCAGCAGCCTATACCAAATAGGGGAGCAGTTCTTC. This encodes CASSLYQIGEQFF.

This clonotype has a count of ten or more. This chain joins TRBV20-1 and TRBJ1-2; TRBD1 is a possible D gene (6 bases). Trimming left V 0 bases short and J 4 bases short, with 24 bases between. The CDR3 totals 18 residues. The germline V gene has CDR1 DFQATT and CDR2 SNEGSKA (reference sequence). The CDR3 is CSARDEWVGDNLSYGYTF. The CDR3 DNA sequence: TGCAGTGCTAGAGATGAGTGGGTCGGGGACAACCTTTCCTATGGCTACACCTTC.

Points on this clonotype: The CDR3 ends on some other residue instead of the conserved phenylalanine or tryptophan, so this is likely a read error. The chain carries TRBV5-1 and TRBJ1-1, with D possibly being TRBD1 (5 bases). The CDR3 covers 15 residues. The germline V gene has CDR1 SGHRS and CDR2 YFSETQ. Deletions cut 0 bases from V and 3 bases from J, with 12 bases between. The CDR3 loop reads CASSLDSGKDTEAFL. DNA of the CDR3: TGCGCCAGCAGCTTGGATTCAGGGAAAGACACTGAAGCTTTCCTT.

Ten or more counts support this clonotype. V gene TRBV2 combines with J gene TRBJ1-5; D unresolved. This CDR3 spans 14 amino acids. V dropped 8 bases and J dropped 0 bases, with 11 bases sitting between them. The germline CDR1 and CDR2 sequences are SNHLY and FYNNEI. CDR3 in DNA: TGTGCCAGCTCTTCCTCTTTTAGCAATCAGCCCCAGCATTTT. This sequence encodes CASSSSFSNQPQHF.

This clonotype showed up just once. Given a much more abundant clone one base away, this may be a read error. The chain has TRBV28 and TRBJ2-1, with D unresolved. V lost 8 bases and J lost 0, with 14 bases in between. This CDR3 has 15 residues. Germline V gene data show CDR1 as MDHEN and CDR2 as SYDVKM. The CDR3 spells CASDSLYSSYNEQFF. The DNA for the CDR3 is TGTGCCAGCGATAGCCTGTACAGCTCCTACAATGAGCAGTTCTTC.

This rearrangement joins TRBV7-9 to TRBJ1-1, with D uncertain. Germline-derived CDR1 and CDR2 are SEHNR and FQNEAQ (reference sequence). The CDR3 loop spans 15 amino acids. Deletions cut 0 bases from V and 5 bases from J, with 13 bases between. CDR3 DNA: TGTGCCAGCAGCTTAGCGACGGGTACGGGTACTGAAGCTTTCTTT. Translating gives CASSLATGTGTEAFF.

CDR3 bases: TGTGCCAGCAGCCTATGGACAGGGGCCAATGAGCAGTTCTTC. Translating gives CASSLWTGANEQFF. The gene calls are TRBV5-6 and TRBJ2-1, with 9 bases that match TRBD1. CDR3 length: 14 residues. Trimming removed 4 bases from V and 6 bases from J; junction bases left unmatched: 5. CDR1 and CDR2 from the germline V gene are SGHDT and YYEEEE.